This T cell receptor (beta chain) was identified in a study of vaccination effects on CD4 cells after COVID-19. Study at large: The ViraFEST assay expanded antigen-specific CD4+ T cells with viral peptide pools before sequencing.

Measured with immunoSEQ multiplex PCR; TCRdb has only the in-frame clones, and not every one. The table lists tens of thousands of clones, approximately 74% of them singletons. Regarding the study as a whole: Convalescent patients were scarce in the study, and it lacked early post-infection timepoints.

Investigators separated out CD4+ T cells once approximately 9 days of culture had passed. Among the vaccine recipients, none had a prior SARS-CoV-2 infection, and nucleocapsid antibodies were negative. In the cultures, half the medium was exchanged for IL-2 medium on days 3 and 7. CDR3 length: 14 residues. Germline values: CDR1 MDHEN, CDR2 SYDVKM. With 8 bases removed from V and 0 bases from J, the gap between germline ends came to 13 bases. The count of this clone is one. Its antigen remains unidentified. This receptor was obtained from a human donor who received a COVID-19 vaccine. J is TRBJ1-1 and V is TRBV28, with a tentative D call TRBD1 (5 bases). The input for sequencing was CD4+ T cells from PBMCs cultured without peptide, taken before COVID-19 vaccination. CDR3 loop: CASAYGDLNTEAFF. The CDR3 DNA reads as TGTGCCAGCGCCTATGGGGACTTGAACACTGAAGCTTTCTTT. Based on the CDR3 plus reference TRBV28 and TRBJ1-1, the full variable domain is DVKVTQSSRYLVKRTGEKVFLECVQDMDHENMFWYRQDPGLGLRLIYFSYDVKMKEKGDIPEGYSVSREKKERFSLILESASTNQTSMYLCASAYGDLNTEAFFGQGTRLTVV.